Following are 14 T cell receptor beta chains from one sample sequenced in a study of shared clonotypes between healthy human individuals. Clones were read by immunoSEQ multiplex PCR, and TCRdb kept only the in-frame ones, dropping some. The sample has about 1 million clones; under 80% are singletons. Sequenced sample: memory CD4+ T cells sorted from blood. As to subset: CD45RA-negative fraction. All receptors derive from a man in his late teens or twenties in good health.

The chain couples TRBV28 to TRBJ2-4; unclear D gene. The germline CDR1 and CDR2 sequences are MDHEN and SYDVKM. Trimming pared 2 bases from V and 7 bases from J, leaving 3 bases between. CDR3 length: 11 amino acids. The CDR3 DNA sequence: TGTGCCAGCAGTTTAACGAACATTCAGTACTTC. It translates to CASSLTNIQYF.

This rearrangement joins TRBV19 to TRBJ2-2, with TRBD1 matching 11 bases. Trimming took 6 bases from V and 0 from J; bases not matched to a gene: 3. Germline V CDR1 and CDR2: LNHDA, SQIVND (reference sequence). The CDR3 has 16 amino acids. Here the CDR3 reads CASRRGQGANTGELFF. Here the CDR3 DNA reads TGTGCCAGTAGGAGGGGACAGGGGGCGAACACCGGGGAGCTGTTTTTT.

As for this clone: Other DNA sequences from this sample encode an identical CDR3 as well. The chain carries TRBV5-4 and TRBJ1-3; possibly TRBD1 for D (5 bases). The CDR3 consists of 15 residues. V was cut by 1 base and J by 3 bases, with 11 bases left in between. The germline V gene has CDR1 SGHNT and CDR2 YYREEE (reference sequence). Here the CDR3 reads CASSLNSGSGNTIYF. The CDR3 DNA reads as TGTGCCAGCAGCTTGAATTCAGGGAGTGGAAACACCATATATTTT.

The chain carries TRBV28 and TRBJ1-5; the D is unclear. The CDR3 runs to 13 residues. Deletions cut 5 bases from V and 1 base from J, with 6 bases between. The germline gives CDR1 MDHEN, CDR2 SYDVKM. The CDR3 nucleotides are TGTGCCAGCAGTCCCCGCAGCAATCAGCCCCAGCATTTT. Its translation: CASSPRSNQPQHF.

As concerns this clone: Other nucleotide sequences from this sample produce the same CDR3. The J gene is TRBJ2-2, the V gene TRBV30; 9 bases fit TRBD1. Germline CDR1 is GTSNPN and CDR2 is SVGIG (reference sequence). The CDR3 runs 14 residues. V dropped 5 bases and J dropped 2; count of bases not matched to a gene: 3. The CDR3 loop is CAWPGQGNTGELFF. The CDR3 DNA reads as TGTGCCTGGCCGGGACAGGGAAACACCGGGGAGCTGTTTTTT. The variable domain in full, with the rest retrieved from reference TRBV30 and TRBJ2-2, is SQTIHQWPATLVQPVGSPLSLECTVEGTSNPNLYWYRQAAGRGLQLLFYSVGIGQISSEVPQNLSASRPQDRQFILSSKKLLLSDSGFYLCAWPGQGNTGELFFGEGSRLTVL.

The rearrangement links TRBV5-1 to TRBJ2-3; 11 bases fit TRBD2. V lost 1 base, J lost 0 bases, and 10 bases stayed unmatched. The CDR3 length is 19 residues. Germline assignment: CDR1 SGHRS and CDR2 YFSETQ. The CDR3 is CASSLLKASGGSSTDTQYF. The CDR3 bases are TGCGCCAGCAGCTTGTTGAAGGCTAGCGGGGGGTCTAGCACAGATACGCAGTATTTT.

The V and J genes are TRBV5-1 and TRBJ1-1; D gene ambiguous. CDR3 size: 13 residues. CDR1 is SGHRS, CDR2 YFSETQ, per germline. The V gene lost 2 bases and the J gene lost 3 bases, with 8 bases spanning the gap. The CDR3 bases are TGCGCCAGCAGCTTAATGTCTGACACTGAAGCTTTCTTT. Its protein product is CASSLMSDTEAFF.

This clone was observed once. V usage is TRBV10-1 and J usage is TRBJ2-2; 7 bases are a match to TRBD1. CDR1 is WNHNN and CDR2 is SYGVQD in the germline V gene (reference sequence). J was trimmed by 0 bases and V by 5 bases; bases with no gene match: 6. There are 16 residues in the CDR3. CDR3 coding DNA: TGCGCCAGCAGTTTTGACAGGGCGGCGAACACCGGGGAGCTGTTTTTT. It encodes CASSFDRAANTGELFF.

This clone appeared a single time. The same CDR3 can be traced to other DNA sequences in this sample. The chain uses TRBV5-1 and TRBJ2-3; maybe TRBD2 (5 bases). The CDR3 contains 14 residues. Looked up from germline, CDR1 is SGHRS and CDR2 is YFSETQ. V was shortened by 0 bases and J by 4 bases, with 9 bases between the two germline ends. CDR3 nucleotide sequence: TGCGCCAGCAGCTTGGCCCTCGGGGCAGATACGCAGTATTTT. This gives the protein CASSLALGADTQYF.

The chain joins TRBV4-1 to TRBJ2-3; 8 nucleotides agree with TRBD2. This CDR3 has 16 amino acids. Looked up from germline, CDR1 is MGHRA and CDR2 is YSYEKL. V dropped 1 base and J dropped 3; count of bases not matched to a gene: 6. CDR3 loop: CASSQVPGLGTDTQYF. CDR3 nucleotides: TGCGCCAGCAGCCAAGTTCCGGGACTAGGGACAGATACGCAGTATTTT.

The V call is TRBV9, the J call TRBJ2-7, with TRBD1 identical over 7 bases. The CDR3 length is 13 residues. Germline assignment: CDR1 SGDLS and CDR2 YYNGEE. J gave up 6 bases and V 4 bases, and 7 bases lay outside the gene matches. CDR3 DNA: TGTGCCAGCAGCACGACAGGGTTCTCCGAGCAGTACTTC. Protein sequence: CASSTTGFSEQYF.

About this clone: A far bigger clonotype differs at one base, so this is likely a read error. J is TRBJ2-2 and V is TRBV5-6, with a possible D match to TRBD2 (6 bases). The CDR3 totals 15 residues. CDR1 and CDR2 from the germline V gene are SGHDT and YYEEEE. CDR3 region: CASSFRLTNTGGLFF. The DNA for the CDR3 is TGTGCCAGCAGCTTTCGACTTACGAACACCGGGGGGCTGTTTTTT.

The chain recombines TRBV30 with TRBJ1-5, with no clear D. Germline V gives CDR1 GTSNPN, CDR2 SVGIG (reference sequence). The CDR3 runs to 13 residues. The V and J ends lost 2 bases and 3 bases respectively, with 8 bases between them. The CDR3 is CAWSLWDNQPQHF. The CDR3 DNA reads as TGTGCCTGGAGTTTATGGGACAATCAGCCCCAGCATTTT.

V usage is TRBV7-2 and J usage is TRBJ2-1, with D perhaps TRBD2 (6 bases). This CDR3 contains 14 residues. The germline V gene encodes CDR1 SGHTA and CDR2 FQGNSA. Trimming cost V 6 bases and J 6 bases, with 15 bases left between them. This CDR3 reads CASRLSSGGNEQFF. In DNA form, the CDR3 reads TGTGCCAGCAGGTTAAGTAGCGGAGGCAATGAGCAGTTCTTC.